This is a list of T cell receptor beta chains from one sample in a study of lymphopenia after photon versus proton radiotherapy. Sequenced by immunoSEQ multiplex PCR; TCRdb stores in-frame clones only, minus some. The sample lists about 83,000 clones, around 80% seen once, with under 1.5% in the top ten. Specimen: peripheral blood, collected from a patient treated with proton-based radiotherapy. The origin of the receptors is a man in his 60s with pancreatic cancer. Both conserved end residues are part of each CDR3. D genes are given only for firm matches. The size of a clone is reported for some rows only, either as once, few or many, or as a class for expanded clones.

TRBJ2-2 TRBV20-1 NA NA CSAPETGELFF TGCAGTGCTCCCGAGACCGGGGAGCTGTTTTTT
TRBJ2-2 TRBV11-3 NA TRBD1 CASTDRGQIPNTGELFF TGTGCCAGCACCGACAGGGGCCAAATTCCGAACACCGGGGAGCTGTTTTTT
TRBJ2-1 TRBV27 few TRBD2 CASRGLAGPPGHNEQFF TGTGCCAGCAGGGGACTAGCGGGACCCCCGGGCCACAATGAGCAGTTCTTC
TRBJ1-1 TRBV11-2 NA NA CASSKGGGVTTEAFF TGTGCCAGCAGCAAAGGGGGGGGCGTCACCACTGAAGCTTTCTTT
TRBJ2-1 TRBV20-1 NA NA CSVLQGNEQFF TGCAGTGTACTGCAGGGCAATGAGCAGTTCTTC
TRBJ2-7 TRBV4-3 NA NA CASSQPRVRSSYEQYF TGCGCCAGCAGCCAACCCCGGGTTAGGAGCTCCTACGAGCAGTACTTC
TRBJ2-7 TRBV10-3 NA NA CAIRRDSTASGVYEQYF TGTGCCATCAGACGGGACTCTACGGCAAGCGGCGTCTACGAGCAGTACTTC
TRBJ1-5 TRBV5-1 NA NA CASSLVVGDQPQHF TGCGCCAGCAGCTTGGTGGTTGGGGATCAGCCCCAGCATTTT
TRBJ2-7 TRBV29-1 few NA CSVVQGFEQYF TGCAGCGTTGTTCAGGGTTTTGAGCAGTACTTC
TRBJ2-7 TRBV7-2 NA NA CASSFTLLSYEQYF TGTGCCAGCAGCTTTACCCTTCTCTCCTACGAGCAGTACTTC
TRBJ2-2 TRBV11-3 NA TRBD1 CASSWGTANTGELFF TGTGCCAGCAGCTGGGGGACAGCTAACACCGGGGAGCTGTTTTTT
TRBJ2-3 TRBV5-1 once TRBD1 CASSLMVDRVSDTQYF TGCGCCAGCAGCTTGATGGTGGACAGGGTTTCAGATACGCAGTATTTT
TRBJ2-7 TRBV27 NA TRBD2 CASSLREYGYEQYF TGTGCCAGCAGTTTGCGGGAGTACGGGTACGAGCAGTACTTC
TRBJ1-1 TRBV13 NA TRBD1 CASSFPGGNTEAFF TGTGCCAGCAGCTTCCCAGGGGGGAACACTGAAGCTTTCTTT
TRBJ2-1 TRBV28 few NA CASTGRTWQFF TGTGCCAGCACGGGGCGGACTTGGCAGTTCTTC
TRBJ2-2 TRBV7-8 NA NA CASSLRAGSTGELFF TGTGCCAGCAGCTTACGGGCAGGGTCAACCGGGGAGCTGTTTTTT
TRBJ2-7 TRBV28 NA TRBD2 CASTKRSSGRVYEQYF TGTGCCAGCACAAAAAGAAGTAGCGGGAGGGTGTACGAGCAGTACTTC
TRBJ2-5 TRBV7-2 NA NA CASSLVGRGGETQYF TGTGCCAGCAGCTTAGTAGGCAGGGGCGGAGAGACCCAGTACTTC
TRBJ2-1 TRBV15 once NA CATSRETRRSYNEQFF TGTGCCACCAGCAGAGAGACTAGACGCTCCTACAATGAGCAGTTCTTC
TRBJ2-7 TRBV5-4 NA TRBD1 CASSLTGGGEQYF TGTGCCAGCAGCTTGACAGGGGGCGGCGAGCAGTACTTC
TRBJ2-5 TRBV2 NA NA CASRREQQETQYF TGTGCCAGCAGGAGGGAGCAGCAGGAGACCCAGTACTTC
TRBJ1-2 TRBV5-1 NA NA CASSLTATNYGYTF TGCGCCAGCAGCTTGACCGCGACAAACTATGGCTACACCTTC
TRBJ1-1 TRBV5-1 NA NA CASSLASMNTEAFF TGCGCCAGCAGCTTGGCCAGCATGAACACTGAAGCTTTCTTT
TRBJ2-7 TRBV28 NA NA CASSLVPDSYEQYF TGTGCCAGCAGTTTAGTCCCAGACTCCTACGAGCAGTACTTC
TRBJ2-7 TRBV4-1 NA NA CASSQEKGASTYEQYF TGCGCCAGCAGCCAAGAAAAAGGAGCGTCTACCTACGAGCAGTACTTC